These 18 T cell receptor beta chains share one sample of origin, sequenced in a study of beta chain features in type 1 diabetes. Expressed TCRB transcripts were sequenced because the isolated RNA had all been reverse transcribed beforehand. Libraries were prepared by immunoSEQ multiplex PCR; TCRdb keeps only in-frame clonotypes and omits some of them. The sample includes around 400,000 clones, about 12% of them seen just once. Sample: naive CD4+ T cells from blood. The receptors originated from a young man in good health.

The J gene is TRBJ1-2, the V gene TRBV30; D not certain. Germline CDR1 GTSNPN, CDR2 SVGIG (reference sequence). The CDR3 consists of 12 residues. Trimming shortened V by 2 bases and J by 4 bases, and 8 bases separated the two germline ends. CDR3 bases: TGTGCCTGGAGTTTAGAGTTCTATGGCTACACCTTC. It specifies CAWSLEFYGYTF.

The CDR3 DNA follows: TGTGCCTGGAGTGTACTGGACACCCCCTACGAGCAGTACTTC. It is translated as CAWSVLDTPYEQYF. The V gene is TRBV30, the J gene TRBJ2-7; TRBD1 is a possible D gene (5 bases). This CDR3 comprises 14 residues. V was cut by 0 bases and J by 2 bases, with 11 bases left in between. Germline CDR1 GTSNPN, CDR2 SVGIG (reference sequence).

The V and J genes are TRBV9 and TRBJ2-7; D gene unclear. The V gene lost 3 bases and the J gene lost 5 bases, with 12 bases spanning the gap. This CDR3 spans 13 amino acids. Germline-derived CDR1 and CDR2 are SGDLS and YYNGEE. The CDR3 loop reads CASSARIWDEQYF. The CDR3 DNA reads TGTGCCAGCAGCGCCAGGATTTGGGACGAGCAGTACTTC.

This clone has just a few counts. The J gene is TRBJ2-7, the V gene TRBV6-5; 8 positions agree with TRBD2. CDR1 MNHEY and CDR2 SVGAGI come from the germline V gene. The CDR3 spans 15 residues. V trimming: 2 bases; J trimming: 6 bases; junction bases outside the gene matches: 9. DNA for the CDR3: TGTGCCAGCAGTTACGGGGGCGGGGGGCAAAGCGAGCAGTACTTC. This translates into CASSYGGGGQSEQYF.

This sequence joins TRBV19 and TRBJ2-3; 7 nucleotides match TRBD1. CDR1 LNHDA and CDR2 SQIVND come from the germline V gene (reference sequence). Trimming removed 2 bases from V and 3 bases from J; junction bases left unmatched: 5. The CDR3 consists of 15 residues. The chain's CDR3 is CASSISRGLTDTQYF. The DNA of the CDR3 is TGTGCCAGTAGTATATCCAGGGGGTTAACAGATACGCAGTATTTT.

The chain links TRBV9 to TRBJ1-5, with 7 nucleotides matching TRBD1. The CDR3 spans 15 residues. Germline trimming cut 5 bases from V and 1 base from J; bases unmatched to any gene: 6. Germline loops: CDR1 SGDLS, CDR2 YYNGEE. CDR3 sequence: CASRDTGASNQPQHF. CDR3 bases: TGTGCCAGCAGAGACACAGGGGCCAGCAATCAGCCCCAGCATTTT.

This clone turned up a few times. This sample includes further DNA sequences coding for the same CDR3. This chain links TRBV5-1 with TRBJ2-5; D perhaps matches TRBD1 (6 bases). V was clipped by 0 bases and J by 2 bases, with 8 bases between them. Germline-derived CDR1 and CDR2 are SGHRS and YFSETQ. The CDR3 sequence is 14 residues long. The CDR3 here is CASSLAGTQETQYF. CDR3 nucleotide sequence: TGCGCCAGCAGCTTGGCGGGGACACAAGAGACCCAGTACTTC.

The chain links TRBV7-2 to TRBJ1-1; unclear D gene. Looked up from germline, CDR1 is SGHTA and CDR2 is FQGNSA. The CDR3 totals 16 residues. V was clipped by 3 bases and J by 4 bases, with 18 bases between them. CDR3 nucleotide sequence: TGTGCCAGCAGCTTGTTTGACATTCGAAGCGGCACTGAAGCTTTCTTT. It translates to CASSLFDIRSGTEAFF.

The rearrangement links TRBV27 to TRBJ1-6, with 8 bases fitting TRBD1. The CDR3 runs to 13 residues. The germline V gene has CDR1 MNHEY and CDR2 SMNVEV (reference sequence). The V segment lost 5 bases and the J segment 13 bases; nucleotides outside the gene matches: 7. DNA for the CDR3: TGTGCCAGCAGTCCCCGACAGGGGTACCCCCTCCACTTT. The encoded protein is CASSPRQGYPLHF.

This clone was seen a few times. The V gene is TRBV2, the J gene TRBJ2-7, with 7 bases lining up with TRBD1. V lost 1 base, J lost 3 bases, and 3 bases stayed unmatched. Looked up from germline, CDR1 is SNHLY and CDR2 is FYNNEI. There are 14 residues in the CDR3. CDR3 bases: TGTGCCAGCAGTGAAGACAGGGGAAACTACGAGCAGTACTTC. Protein sequence: CASSEDRGNYEQYF.

The chain couples TRBV18 to TRBJ2-1; TRBD2 agrees at 12 bases. V shed 6 bases and J 3 bases; nucleotides not matched to a gene: 6. CDR1 is KGHSH and CDR2 is LQKENI in the germline V gene. CDR3 length: 16 amino acids. CDR3: CASSPTSGGYYNEQFF. The CDR3 DNA sequence: TGTGCCAGCTCCCCCACTAGCGGGGGGTACTACAATGAGCAGTTCTTC. Supplemented by reference TRBV18 and TRBJ2-1, the full variable domain reads NAGVMQNPRHLVRRRGQEARLRCSPMKGHSHVYWYRQLPEEGLKFMVYLQKENIIDESGMPKERFSAEFPKEGPSILRIQQVVRGDSAAYFCASSPTSGGYYNEQFFGPGTRLTVL.

This clone has just a few counts. J is TRBJ2-7 and V is TRBV7-2, with 7 bases aligning to TRBD2. The trim removed 3 bases at V and 4 bases at J, leaving 9 bases unmatched. Per germline, CDR1 SGHTA and CDR2 FQGNSA. This CDR3 region has 15 residues. CDR3 sequence: CASSLGVGGPYEQYF. Here the CDR3 DNA reads TGTGCCAGCAGCTTGGGGGTGGGAGGGCCATACGAGCAGTACTTC.

This clone was detected only a few times. The chain carries TRBV5-5 and TRBJ1-5, with a possible D match to TRBD1 (5 bases). With 0 bases removed from V and 7 bases from J, the gap between germline ends came to 11 bases. Germline V gives CDR1 SGHKS, CDR2 YYEKEE (reference sequence). This CDR3 spans 14 amino acids. Written as DNA, the CDR3 is TGTGCCAGCAGCTTGGTAGCAGGGCAGCAGCCCCAGCATTTT. It specifies CASSLVAGQQPQHF. The full variable domain, rest sourced from reference TRBV5-5 and TRBJ1-5, is DAGVTQSPTHLIKTRGQQVTLRCSPISGHKSVSWYQQVLGQGPQFIFQYYEKEERGRGNFPDRFSARQFPNYSSELNVNALLLGDSALYLCASSLVAGQQPQHFGDGTRLSIL.

The J gene is TRBJ2-3, the V gene TRBV5-1, with 7 bases aligning to TRBD2. CDR1 is SGHRS and CDR2 is YFSETQ in the germline V gene. This CDR3 is built from 17 residues. Trimming removed 0 bases from V and 2 bases from J; junction bases left unmatched: 9. The CDR3 region has the DNA TGCGCCAGCAGCTTGGAGGTCGGTGGGAGGGTCACAGATACGCAGTATTTT. Its translation: CASSLEVGGRVTDTQYF.

The chain links TRBV7-6 to TRBJ1-6; 9 bases agree with TRBD1. Per germline, CDR1 SGHVS and CDR2 FNYEAQ. J was trimmed by 6 bases and V by 8 bases; bases with no gene match: 5. The CDR3 totals 14 residues. The CDR3 sequence is CASGKTGGNSPLHF. DNA for the CDR3: TGTGCCAGCGGGAAGACAGGGGGTAATTCACCCCTCCACTTT.

Only a few counts were recorded for this clone. The chain employs TRBV7-9 and TRBJ2-7; a weak D match, TRBD2 (6 bases). Germline-derived CDR1 and CDR2 are SEHNR and FQNEAQ (reference sequence). V was pared by 5 bases and J by 2 bases, with 16 bases between. The CDR3 spans 15 residues. This chain's CDR3 is CASSVSGTGAYEQYF. As DNA, the CDR3 is TGTGCCAGCAGCGTATCCGGGACGGGAGCCTACGAGCAGTACTTC.

This chain connects TRBV5-4 to TRBJ1-1; D is perhaps TRBD1 (5 bases). Germline-derived CDR1 and CDR2 are SGHNT and YYREEE (reference sequence). The CDR3 runs 17 residues. V was cut by 0 bases and J by 2 bases, with 17 bases left in between. The CDR3 spells CASSLGQMPGSNTEAFF. In DNA form, the CDR3 reads TGTGCCAGCAGCTTGGGCCAGATGCCAGGGTCCAACACTGAAGCTTTCTTT.

This chain links TRBV6-4 with TRBJ2-3, with a possible D match to TRBD1 (5 bases). Germline V lookup: CDR1 MRHNA, CDR2 SNTAGT. V lost 0 bases, J lost 5 bases, and 9 bases lay in between. The CDR3 has 14 residues. This CDR3 is CASSDSGDRDTQYF. The CDR3 region has the DNA TGTGCCAGCAGTGACTCAGGGGATAGAGATACGCAGTATTTT.